These 27 T cell receptor beta chains were sequenced from one sample in a study of T cell changes during pregnancy in multiple sclerosis. The repertoire was sequenced with immunoSEQ multiplex PCR; TCRdb's copy has only in-frame clones and lacks some. The sample holds 35,000 to 50,000 clones, around 90% seen once. Source: CD4+ T cells from peripheral blood mononuclear cells, taken in the second trimester of pregnancy. All receptors come from a female donor with multiple sclerosis, enrolled in a pregnancy study.

The rearrangement links TRBV19 to TRBJ1-5; D is perhaps TRBD1 (6 bases). Per the germline V gene, CDR1 is LNHDA and CDR2 is SQIVND (reference sequence). Trimming removed 7 bases from V and 4 bases from J, with 14 bases in between. The CDR3 covers 14 residues. In DNA form, the CDR3 reads TGTGCCAGTACAAGGGGGGGGTGGAATCAGCCCCAGCATTTT. Protein: CASTRGGWNQPQHF.

This clone is categorized as medium-sized. This chain uses TRBV10-3 with TRBJ2-7; perhaps TRBD2 as D (6 bases). Germline values: CDR1 ENHRY, CDR2 SYGVKD. The CDR3 runs 15 residues. V was clipped by 4 bases and J by 2 bases, with 15 bases between them. The DNA for the CDR3 is TGTGCCATCAGTGGGGGGGACGGTTCGGCCTACGAGCAGTACTTC. Amino acid sequence: CAISGGDGSAYEQYF.

This chain connects TRBV27 to TRBJ2-7; D possibly corresponds to TRBD2 (6 bases). This CDR3 is 15 amino acids long. Per the germline V gene, CDR1 is MNHEY and CDR2 is SMNVEV (reference sequence). The V and J ends lost 6 bases and 3 bases respectively, with 18 bases between them. The DNA of the CDR3 is TGTGCCAGCAGCCTCAAGGGAGCGGGCGGCTACGAGCAGTACTTC. Translation gives CASSLKGAGGYEQYF.

The gene calls are TRBV5-1 and TRBJ2-1, with TRBD1 matching over 7 bases. The V gene end was trimmed by 3 bases and the J gene end by 3 bases; junction bases not matched to a gene: 6. Per germline, CDR1 SGHRS and CDR2 YFSETQ. This CDR3 region has 15 residues. CDR3 bases: TGCGCCAGCAGCTCCCCACAGGGGAACTACAATGAGCAGTTCTTC. Its translation: CASSSPQGNYNEQFF. The variable domain in full, completed from reference TRBV5-1 and TRBJ2-1, reads KAGVTQTPRYLIKTRGQQVTLSCSPISGHRSVSWYQQTPGQGLQFLFEYFSETQRNKGNFPGRFSGRQFSNSRSEMNVSTLELGDSALYLCASSSPQGNYNEQFFGPGTRLTVL.

The sample holds a few counts of this clone. This chain links TRBV6-6 with TRBJ1-5; no definite D call. Germline assignment: CDR1 MNHNY and CDR2 SVGAGI (reference sequence). CDR3 length equals 16 residues. Trimming left V 0 bases short and J 4 bases short, with 13 bases between. The CDR3 protein is CASSYSKGGYNQPQHF. The CDR3 DNA follows: TGTGCCAGCAGTTACTCTAAGGGAGGTTATAATCAGCCCCAGCATTTT.

The rearrangement links TRBV27 to TRBJ2-1; 7 nucleotides align to TRBD2. The germline gives CDR1 MNHEY, CDR2 SMNVEV (reference sequence). V was pared by 3 bases and J by 6 bases, with 17 bases of the junction left unmatched. The CDR3 runs 18 residues. The CDR3 region has the DNA TGTGCCAGCAGTTTTGGTAGCGGCCGCCTTACGGGGGGCAATGAGCAGTTCTTC. The encoded protein is CASSFGSGRLTGGNEQFF.

V usage is TRBV7-2 and J usage is TRBJ2-1, with TRBD2 matching 14 bases. Germline CDR1 SGHTA, CDR2 FQGNSA. The CDR3 contains 16 residues. Unmatched junction bases numbered 8, after V lost 4 bases and J lost 9 bases. The DNA of the CDR3 is TGTGCCAGCAGCTCTTGGACTAGCGGGAGGCCGGGTGAGCAGTTCTTC. It yields the protein CASSSWTSGRPGEQFF.

The chain employs TRBV27 and TRBJ2-2; 9 nucleotides match TRBD1. V trimming: 6 bases; J trimming: 4 bases; junction bases outside the gene matches: 21. Germline V gene lookup returns CDR1 MNHEY and CDR2 SMNVEV (reference sequence). This CDR3 contains 20 residues. In DNA, the CDR3 is TGTGCCAGCAGCCATAAAACAACTCCCGGGACAGGGATTGTCACCGGGGAGCTGTTTTTT. This encodes CASSHKTTPGTGIVTGELFF.

In this sample, this clone turned up once. This chain joins TRBV27 and TRBJ2-3, with 8 bases that match TRBD2. There are 15 residues in the CDR3. Trimming at V came to 5 bases and at J to 5 bases, leaving 9 bases not matched to a gene. Germline CDR1 reads MNHEY; CDR2 reads SMNVEV (reference sequence). In DNA, the CDR3 is TGTGCCAGCAGTACCCTCGGGCTAGCGGGAGATACGCAGTATTTT. Amino acid sequence: CASSTLGLAGDTQYF.

The rearrangement joins TRBV19 to TRBJ2-7, with TRBD2 matching 8 bases. This CDR3 has 16 residues. The germline gives CDR1 LNHDA, CDR2 SQIVND (reference sequence). V trimming: 8 bases; J trimming: 3 bases; junction bases outside the gene matches: 15. The CDR3 spells CASRWGGSAGDYEQYF. The CDR3 region has the DNA TGTGCCAGTCGTTGGGGAGGTTCAGCGGGAGACTACGAGCAGTACTTC.

The J gene is TRBJ1-4, the V gene TRBV5-4; 7 bases fit TRBD1. The V gene end was trimmed by 4 bases and the J gene end by 6 bases; junction bases not matched to a gene: 18. CDR3 length: 18 amino acids. The germline V gene has CDR1 SGHNT and CDR2 YYREEE (reference sequence). The DNA of the CDR3 is TGTGCCAGCAGCCCCAAGCCCACAGGGGAAGGGTTAGATGAAAAACTGTTTTTT. It yields the protein CASSPKPTGEGLDEKLFF.

CDR3 sequence: CASSWTGGVGEKLFF. In nucleotides, the CDR3 is TGTGCCAGCAGTTGGACAGGGGGGGTGGGCGAAAAACTGTTTTTT. This chain connects TRBV9 to TRBJ1-4; 10 nucleotides agree with TRBD1. Germline loops: CDR1 SGDLS, CDR2 YYNGEE. The CDR3 loop spans 15 amino acids. V lost 5 bases to trimming and J lost 8 bases; unmatched junction nucleotides: 9.

The chain joins TRBV2 to TRBJ2-5; TRBD2 matches at 10 bases. V shed 3 bases, J shed 5 bases, and the junction held 6 bases outside the gene matches. The CDR3 extends over 15 amino acids. The germline V gene has CDR1 SNHLY and CDR2 FYNNEI. CDR3 in amino acids: CASSDPSGSWETQYF. The CDR3 DNA sequence: TGTGCCAGCAGTGATCCTAGCGGGAGCTGGGAGACCCAGTACTTC.

The chain employs TRBV29-1 and TRBJ2-7; D might be TRBD2 (5 bases). Germline CDR1 SQVTM, CDR2 ANQGSEA. The germline V and J ends were trimmed by 6 bases and 3 bases, with 27 bases remaining between them. This CDR3 has 17 residues. The CDR3 spells CSVAGGREQTDLYEQYF. The DNA of the CDR3 is TGCAGCGTCGCGGGTGGAAGGGAGCAGACGGACCTCTACGAGCAGTACTTC.

This sequence joins TRBV7-6 and TRBJ2-2; possibly TRBD1 for D (6 bases). This CDR3 contains 14 residues. The V gene lost 4 bases and the J gene lost 1 base, with 7 bases spanning the gap. CDR1 SGHVS and CDR2 FNYEAQ come from the germline V gene. This chain's CDR3 is CASSSGQNTGELFF. Written as DNA, the CDR3 is TGTGCCAGCAGCTCGGGACAGAACACCGGGGAGCTGTTTTTT.

CDR3 protein: CASSPFSGQGTDTQYF. The CDR3 DNA reads as TGCGCCAGCAGCCCGTTTAGCGGGCAGGGCACAGATACGCAGTATTTT. This chain joins TRBV5-1 and TRBJ2-3, with 7 nucleotides matching TRBD2. This CDR3 contains 16 residues. Losses at the gene ends were 4 bases for V and 1 base for J; bases not matched to a gene: 9. Looked up from germline, CDR1 is SGHRS and CDR2 is YFSETQ.

This clone was recorded once. The J gene is TRBJ2-3, the V gene TRBV27; 7 nucleotides line up with TRBD2. The CDR3 runs to 15 residues. Unmatched junction bases numbered 7, after V lost 2 bases and J lost 5 bases. Germline CDR1 is MNHEY and CDR2 is SMNVEV (reference sequence). CDR3 sequence: CASSLTSGAGDTQYF. CDR3 coding DNA: TGTGCCAGCAGTTTAACCAGCGGGGCGGGAGATACGCAGTATTTT.

This clone was seen a few times. The chain combines TRBV19 with TRBJ1-1; D gene ambiguous. Germline loops: CDR1 LNHDA, CDR2 SQIVND (reference sequence). Deletions cut 0 bases from V and 5 bases from J, with 7 bases between. The CDR3 length is 13 residues. In nucleotides, the CDR3 is TGTGCCAGTAGTATAGATACGGGGACTGAAGCTTTCTTT. Encoded protein: CASSIDTGTEAFF.

Comments on this clone: Germline and junction disagree at one end, which may indicate a read error. The chain combines TRBV4-1 with TRBJ2-3; D is perhaps TRBD2 (6 bases). The V gene's germline CDR1 is MGHRA and CDR2 YSYEKL. The CDR3 totals 19 residues. The CDR3 loop is CASRQVPGWGEVHTDTQYF. CDR3 nucleotide sequence: TGCGCCAGCAGACAAGTGCCCGGATGGGGGGAGGTACACACAGATACGCAGTATTTT.

The gene calls are TRBV5-1 and TRBJ2-1, with 13 bases aligning to TRBD2. The CDR3 runs to 17 residues. Per germline, CDR1 SGHRS and CDR2 YFSETQ. The trim removed 6 bases at V and 6 bases at J, leaving 12 bases unmatched. This CDR3 reads CASTQTRTSGSPNEQFF. The CDR3 DNA is TGCGCCAGCACCCAGACACGGACTAGCGGGAGTCCCAATGAGCAGTTCTTC.

The chain is built from TRBV7-2 and TRBJ2-7; no definite D call. CDR1 and CDR2 from the germline V gene are SGHTA and FQGNSA. The CDR3 extends over 13 amino acids. V was pared by 2 bases and J by 4 bases, with 9 bases between. In nucleotides, the CDR3 is TGTGCCAGCAGCTTACTGCCCCAGTACGAGCAGTACTTC. Amino acids: CASSLLPQYEQYF.

The genes are TRBV27 and TRBJ2-5, with TRBD1 identical over 10 bases. In germline, CDR1 is MNHEY, CDR2 SMNVEV (reference sequence). This CDR3 contains 15 residues. V gave up 7 bases and J gave up 4 bases; unmatched junction bases: 9. The CDR3 DNA reads as TGTGCCAGCACAGGGACAGGGGTCCTCGGAGAGACCCAGTACTTC. This gives the protein CASTGTGVLGETQYF.

V is TRBV7-9 and J is TRBJ2-3; 9 bases map to TRBD1. Looked up from germline, CDR1 is SEHNR and CDR2 is FQNEAQ (reference sequence). Trimming at V came to 1 base and at J to 3 bases, leaving 2 bases not matched to a gene. The CDR3 loop spans 15 amino acids. The CDR3 nucleotides read TGTGCCAGCAGCTTAGTCGGGACAGGGACAGATACGCAGTATTTT. Its translation is CASSLVGTGTDTQYF.

Points on this clone: Compared with germline, one end of the junction differs, possibly owing to a read error. V and J are TRBV25-1 and TRBJ2-5; 7 positions match TRBD2. The CDR3 has 14 amino acids. CDR1 MGHDK and CDR2 SYGVNS come from the germline V gene. This CDR3 is CASCEAGPRETQYF. In DNA, the CDR3 is TGTGCCAGCTGTGAAGCGGGACCGAGAGAGACCCAGTACTTC. The full variable domain, with the rest looked up from reference TRBV25-1 and TRBJ2-5, is EADIYQTPRYLVIGTGKKITLECSQTMGHDKMYWYQQDPGMELHLIHYSYGVNSTEKGDLSSESTVSRIRTEHFPLTLESARPSHTSQYLCASCEAGPRETQYFGPGTRLLVL.

A note on this clone: This sample also contains other DNA sequences that code for the same CDR3. This rearrangement joins TRBV4-3 to TRBJ2-1; no definite D call. The ends were cut back, 0 bases at V and 9 bases at J, with 12 bases in the middle. CDR1 is LGHNA, CDR2 YSLEER, per germline. CDR3 length: 14 amino acids. CDR3 DNA: TGCGCCAGCAGCCAAGATAGGCTACAGTTTGAGCAGTTCTTC. It codes for CASSQDRLQFEQFF.

The chain joins TRBV11-2 to TRBJ2-5; the match to TRBD1 covers 7 bases. Losses at the gene ends were 1 base for V and 2 bases for J; bases not matched to a gene: 4. Germline CDR1 reads SGHAT; CDR2 reads FQNNGV. The CDR3 sequence is 15 residues long. In nucleotides, the CDR3 is TGTGCCAGCAGCTTAGGGGCGACAGGGCAAGAGACCCAGTACTTC. Translating it yields CASSLGATGQETQYF.

The CDR3 protein is CAISPTGAYTQYF. CDR3 coding DNA: TGTGCCATCAGTCCTACAGGGGCCTATACGCAGTATTTT. The chain joins TRBV10-3 to TRBJ2-3; 7 nucleotides line up with TRBD1. Germline assignment: CDR1 ENHRY and CDR2 SYGVKD. This CDR3 spans 13 amino acids. Germline trimming cut 5 bases from V and 7 bases from J; bases unmatched to any gene: 6.